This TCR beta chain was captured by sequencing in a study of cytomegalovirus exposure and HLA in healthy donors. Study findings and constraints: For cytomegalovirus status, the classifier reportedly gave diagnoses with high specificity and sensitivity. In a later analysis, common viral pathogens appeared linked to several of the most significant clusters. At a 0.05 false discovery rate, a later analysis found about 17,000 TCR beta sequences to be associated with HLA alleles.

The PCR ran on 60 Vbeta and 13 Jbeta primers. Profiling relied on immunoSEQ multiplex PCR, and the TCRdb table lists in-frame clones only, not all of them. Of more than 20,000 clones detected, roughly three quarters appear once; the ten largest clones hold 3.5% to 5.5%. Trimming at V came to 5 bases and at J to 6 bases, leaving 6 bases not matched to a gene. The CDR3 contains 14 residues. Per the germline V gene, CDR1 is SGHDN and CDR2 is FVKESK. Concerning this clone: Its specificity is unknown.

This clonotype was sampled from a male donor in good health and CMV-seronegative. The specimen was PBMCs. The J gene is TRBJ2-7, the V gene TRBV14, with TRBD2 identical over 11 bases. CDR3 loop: CASSGSGRGGEQYF. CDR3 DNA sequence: TGTGCCAGCAGCGGTAGCGGGAGGGGCGGCGAGCAGTACTTC.